Listed here are 25 T cell receptor beta chains from one sample, sequenced in a study of shared clonotypes between healthy human individuals. Method: immunoSEQ multiplex PCR; TCRdb's copy keeps in-frame clones and lacks some. Among about 340,000 clones listed, 70% to 75% were seen once. The sequenced sample was memory CD4+ T cells sorted from blood. The subset: CD45RA-negative fraction. The receptors were gathered from a man younger than 40 in good health.

The chain recombines TRBV7-2 with TRBJ1-1, with D tentatively TRBD1 (6 bases). The V end was cut by 5 bases, the J end by 10 bases, with 11 bases between. This CDR3 region has 11 residues. Germline V gene lookup returns CDR1 SGHTA and CDR2 FQGNSA. CDR3 in DNA: TGTGCCAGCAGCGTAGGGACACGAGCTTTCTTT. Translation gives CASSVGTRAFF.

The chain is built from TRBV7-8 and TRBJ2-1; D uncertain. Trimming took 0 bases from V and 3 from J, leaving 9 bases between them. The CDR3 is 15 residues long. The germline V gene has CDR1 SGHVS and CDR2 FQNEAQ. The CDR3 spells CASSLAGDLYNEQFF. CDR3 in DNA: TGTGCCAGCAGCTTAGCGGGCGACCTCTACAATGAGCAGTTCTTC.

V is TRBV7-3 and J is TRBJ1-1; tentatively, D is TRBD1 (6 bases). V was clipped by 2 bases and J by 3 bases, with 13 bases between them. Germline V gene sequence: CDR1 SGHTA, CDR2 FQGTGA. This CDR3 contains 15 residues. The DNA for the CDR3 is TGTGCCAGCAGCTTAGGCAGGGGAGGTGACACTGAAGCTTTCTTT. Its protein product is CASSLGRGGDTEAFF.

This rearrangement joins TRBV19 to TRBJ2-5, with 8 bases aligning to TRBD2. Losses at the gene ends were 3 bases for V and 0 bases for J; bases not matched to a gene: 6. CDR3 length: 16 residues. The germline V gene has CDR1 LNHDA and CDR2 SQIVND (reference sequence). Here the CDR3 reads CASSIRAGEYQETQYF. CDR3 bases: TGTGCCAGTAGTATTAGAGCGGGAGAGTACCAAGAGACCCAGTACTTC.

This chain uses TRBV11-2 with TRBJ2-7; 8 nucleotides line up with TRBD2. The CDR3 has 14 residues. Germline trimming cut 5 bases from V and 2 bases from J; bases unmatched to any gene: 5. Germline V gene lookup returns CDR1 SGHAT and CDR2 FQNNGV. The DNA for the CDR3 is TGTGCCAGCAGCGTTAGCGGGAAACCCTACGAGCAGTACTTC. This gives the protein CASSVSGKPYEQYF.

There are a few counts of this clone. This rearrangement joins TRBV10-3 to TRBJ1-5; D unclear. CDR1 is ENHRY, CDR2 SYGVKD, per germline. This CDR3 region has 13 residues. Between the trimmed V and J ends, which lost 3 bases and 7 bases, there was a span of 10 bases. In DNA, the CDR3 is TGTGCCATCAGTGAAGGACTCGGGCAGCCCCAGCATTTT. As protein: CAISEGLGQPQHF.

The V call is TRBV27, the J call TRBJ2-3; 9 positions match TRBD2. Trimming cost V 6 bases and J 2 bases; bases outside gene matches: 3. This CDR3 spans 14 amino acids. Germline lookup yields CDR1 MNHEY and CDR2 SMNVEV (reference sequence). CDR3 nucleotides: TGTGCCAGCAGAGGACTAGCGAACACAGATACGCAGTATTTT. It is translated as CASRGLANTDTQYF.

The chain uses TRBV2 and TRBJ1-5; D is possibly TRBD1 (6 bases). The germline CDR1 and CDR2 sequences are SNHLY and FYNNEI. The CDR3 has 16 amino acids. V was trimmed by 2 bases and J by 6 bases, leaving 17 bases between them. The CDR3 DNA reads TGTGCCAGCAGTGAACTTGGGACACTGTTGGGTCAGCCCCAGCATTTT. Its translation is CASSELGTLLGQPQHF.

The chain joins TRBV27 to TRBJ2-1; possible D gene TRBD2, 7 bases. The germline V gene encodes CDR1 MNHEY and CDR2 SMNVEV (reference sequence). V was shortened by 5 bases and J by 10 bases, with 21 bases between the two germline ends. The CDR3 sequence is 15 residues long. Here the CDR3 reads CASSPRRGGRLEQFF. Here the CDR3 DNA reads TGTGCCAGCAGTCCCCGTAGGGGGGGGCGACTGGAGCAGTTCTTC.

The chain joins TRBV11-2 to TRBJ1-6, with D perhaps matching TRBD1 (6 bases). Trimming removed 2 bases at V and 14 bases at J, with 13 bases between. The germline V gene has CDR1 SGHAT and CDR2 FQNNGV. The CDR3 extends over 13 amino acids. This CDR3 reads CASSLSETGSLHF. DNA for the CDR3: TGTGCCAGCAGCTTATCGGAGACAGGTTCCCTCCACTTT.

This clone came up once. With a much larger clone just one base away, this may be a read error. The gene calls are TRBV11-2 and TRBJ2-5, with 7 bases matching TRBD1. CDR3 size: 13 residues. CDR1 SGHAT and CDR2 FQNNGV come from the germline V gene. CDR3 sequence reads: CASSFEGAETRYF. CDR3 DNA: TGTGCCAGCAGCTTTGAGGGGGCAGAGACCCGGTACTTC. The complete variable domain, with remaining parts taken from reference TRBV11-2 and TRBJ2-5, reads EAGVAQSPRYKIIEKRQSVAFWCNPISGHATLYWYQQILGQGPKLLIQFQNNGVVDDSQLPKDRFSAERLKGVDSTLKIQPAKLEDSAVYLCASSFEGAETRYFGPGTRLLVL.

The rearrangement uses TRBV7-2 and TRBJ2-5; perhaps TRBD1 as D (6 bases). Germline assignment: CDR1 SGHTA and CDR2 FQGNSA. The V end lost 2 bases, the J end lost 5 bases, and 9 bases lay between the germline ends. The CDR3 spans 13 residues. The CDR3 region is CASSLHREETQYF. The CDR3 DNA sequence: TGTGCCAGCAGCTTACACAGGGAGGAGACCCAGTACTTC.

The chain couples TRBV15 to TRBJ2-7; D gene unclear. The length of the CDR3 is 15 residues. The germline gives CDR1 LNHNV, CDR2 YYDKDF (reference sequence). V was pared by 0 bases and J by 0 bases, with 9 bases between. CDR3 coding DNA: TGTGCCACCAGCAGAGATCCGGAGATCTCCTACGAGCAGTACTTC. Protein sequence: CATSRDPEISYEQYF.

This clone turned up a few times. The chain links TRBV29-1 to TRBJ2-3, with 7 nucleotides matching TRBD2. Germline V CDR1 and CDR2: SQVTM, ANQGSEA. CDR3 length: 13 residues. The V segment lost 7 bases and the J segment 1 base; nucleotides outside the gene matches: 5. CDR3 coding DNA: TGCAGCGCCCACCGGGAGGGCACAGATACGCAGTATTTT. Translated, it gives CSAHREGTDTQYF.

This chain connects TRBV9 to TRBJ1-2; the D is unclear. Trimming shortened V by 4 bases and J by 8 bases, and 12 bases separated the two germline ends. The CDR3 has 12 amino acids. Germline assignment: CDR1 SGDLS and CDR2 YYNGEE. This CDR3 reads CASSPQGGGYTF. The CDR3 region has the DNA TGTGCCAGCAGCCCTCAAGGAGGAGGCTACACCTTC. Full variable domain (remainder filled in from reference TRBV9 and TRBJ1-2): DSGVTQTPKHLITATGQRVTLRCSPRSGDLSVYWYQQSLDQGLQFLIQYYNGEERAKGNILERFSAQQFPDLHSELNLSSLELGDSALYFCASSPQGGGYTFGSGTRLTVV.

V gene TRBV5-1 combines with J gene TRBJ1-2; D might be TRBD1 (6 bases). The CDR3 has 15 residues. V was shortened by 4 bases and J by 5 bases, with 18 bases between the two germline ends. Germline-derived CDR1 and CDR2 are SGHRS and YFSETQ. This chain's CDR3 is CASSPQGTLTYGYTF. As DNA, the CDR3 is TGCGCCAGCAGCCCACAGGGTACGCTTACTTATGGCTACACCTTC.

In its sample, this clone was seen once. V is TRBV27 and J is TRBJ2-3, with 8 bases matching TRBD2. This CDR3 contains 15 residues. The J segment lost 0 bases and the V segment lost 2 bases, leaving 1 base of the junction unmatched. Germline V lookup: CDR1 MNHEY, CDR2 SMNVEV (reference sequence). The CDR3 nucleotides read TGTGCCAGCAGTTTACTAGCGGGCAGCACAGATACGCAGTATTTT. Translating gives CASSLLAGSTDTQYF.

DNA of the CDR3: TGCGCCAGCAGCTTGACTCCTAGCACAGATACGCAGTATTTT. This encodes CASSLTPSTDTQYF. This sequence joins TRBV5-1 and TRBJ2-3, with unresolved D. Trimming stripped 1 base from V and 0 bases from J, with 6 bases between. The CDR3 sequence is 14 residues long. Germline loops: CDR1 SGHRS, CDR2 YFSETQ.

J is TRBJ1-2 and V is TRBV6-1; weak D call: TRBD1 (6 bases). Germline loops: CDR1 MNHNS, CDR2 SASEGT. Trimming took 1 base from V and 4 from J, leaving 19 bases between them. The CDR3 extends over 17 amino acids. As DNA, the CDR3 is TGTGCCAGCAGTGAAGACACAGGGTCTAGGGTTGGCTATGGCTACACCTTC. Translating it yields CASSEDTGSRVGYGYTF.

This clone has just a few counts. The V gene is TRBV28, the J gene TRBJ2-7; D might be TRBD1 (6 bases). V was clipped by 10 bases and J by 5 bases, with 12 bases between them. CDR1 MDHEN and CDR2 SYDVKM come from the germline V gene. The CDR3 sequence is 11 residues long. The CDR3 protein is CAIGTINEQYF. For the CDR3, the DNA is TGTGCCATCGGGACAATCAACGAGCAGTACTTC. The whole variable domain, remainder taken from reference TRBV28 and TRBJ2-7, is DVKVTQSSRYLVKRTGEKVFLECVQDMDHENMFWYRQDPGLGLRLIYFSYDVKMKEKGDIPEGYSVSREKKERFSLILESASTNQTSMYLCAIGTINEQYFGPGTRLTVT.

This clone was recorded once. The V and J genes are TRBV10-1 and TRBJ2-7, with D perhaps matching TRBD1 (5 bases). Trimming pared 2 bases from V and 2 bases from J, leaving 7 bases between. Germline lookup yields CDR1 WNHNN and CDR2 SYGVQD (reference sequence). The CDR3 has 13 residues. The CDR3 bases are TGCGCCAGCAGTGAGAGGGGAACCTACGAGCAGTACTTC. This gives the protein CASSERGTYEQYF.

The chain employs TRBV10-2 and TRBJ2-7; 8 nucleotides line up with TRBD1. Germline V gene data show CDR1 as WSHSY and CDR2 as SAAADI. The length of the CDR3 is 15 residues. Unmatched junction bases numbered 8, after V lost 5 bases and J lost 2 bases. The CDR3 DNA reads as TGCGCCAGCAGTCTACGGACAGGGCCCCCCTACGAGCAGTACTTC. It encodes CASSLRTGPPYEQYF.

The chain uses TRBV18 and TRBJ2-1; 8 bases align to TRBD2. The CDR3 covers 17 residues. The ends lost 0 bases at V and 7 bases at J; junction bases unmatched: 11. Germline V gives CDR1 KGHSH, CDR2 LQKENI. In nucleotides, the CDR3 is TGTGCCAGCTCACCACCGCGAGCGGGAGTTAATGTAAATGAGCAGTTCTTC. Residues: CASSPPRAGVNVNEQFF.

Comments on this clone: A far bigger clonotype differs at one base, so this is likely a read error. The chain carries TRBV18 and TRBJ2-1; D might be TRBD1 (6 bases). The ends were cut back, 5 bases at V and 10 bases at J, with 12 bases in the middle. This CDR3 is 12 amino acids long. Per the germline V gene, CDR1 is KGHSH and CDR2 is LQKENI. CDR3 DNA: TGTGCCAGCTCATCAGTAACAGGGGAGCAGTTCTTC. Translated: CASSSVTGEQFF.

This sequence joins TRBV7-2 and TRBJ2-7, with TRBD2 as a possible D gene (7 bases). CDR1 is SGHTA, CDR2 FQGNSA, per germline. The length of the CDR3 is 14 residues. Trimming took off 5 bases at V and 0 bases at J, with 11 bases between the two ends. CDR3 in amino acids: CASSRGGSSYEQYF. The CDR3 DNA sequence: TGTGCCAGCAGCAGGGGGGGGAGCTCCTACGAGCAGTACTTC.